This TCR beta chain was sequenced in a study of post-analysis software for immune sequencing data. Sequencing libraries made from TCR beta cDNA carried unique molecular identifiers. TCRdb re-analysed the PCR reads in MiXCR, keeping a single row per CDR3 protein. The sample holds around 150,000 distinct CDR3 sequences; about 37% are singletons and the top ten take under 30%. This clonotype has more than one count but fewer than ten. V was pared by 1 base and J by 6 bases, with 8 bases of the junction left unmatched. Germline loops: CDR1 SGHVS, CDR2 FQNEAQ. CDR3 size: 16 residues. This TCR was sampled from a girl aged 5 to 17 with multiple sclerosis. The sample consisted of blood, taken after autologous hematopoietic stem cell transplantation. The chain joins TRBV7-8 to TRBJ2-1; 8 nucleotides align to TRBD2. CDR3 nucleotides: TGTGCCAGCAGCTTAGTGCTGCCTACTAGCGGCAATGAGCAGTTCTTC. It yields the protein CASSLVLPTSGNEQFF.